Listed below are T cell receptor beta chains from one sample, sequenced in a study of OX40 agonist ivuxolimab in advanced cancers. TCRdb's table, derived via immunoSEQ multiplex PCR, lists solely in-frame clones and lacks some. Among tens of thousands of clones listed, more than 80% were seen once. The sample here was CD4+ or CD8+ T cells sorted from blood, taken in a trial of the OX40 agonist ivuxolimab. These receptors all come from an adult with an advanced solid tumor such as melanoma, head and neck, liver or kidney cancer. CDR3s include the opening cysteine and the closing phenylalanine or tryptophan. The D gene is left open where the match is weak. Clone size is not always given. Where it is, it says once, few, many or a class for expanded clones.

TRBV6-1	TRBJ2-7	NA	TRBD1	TGTGCCAGCAGACAGGACAGGGGGACATTCTACGAGCAGTACTTC	CASRQDRGTFYEQYF
TRBV7-5	TRBJ1-6	NA	NA	TGTGTCAGAAGCTCCCCGAACGAGGGATATTCGACATCACCCCTCCACTTT	CVRSSPNEGYSTSPLHF
TRBV27	TRBJ2-2	NA	TRBD2	TGTGCCAGCAGTTTAAAGGCTAGCGGGACGAACACCGGGGAGCTGTTTTTT	CASSLKASGTNTGELFF
TRBV2	TRBJ1-2	NA	NA	TGTGCCAGCAGTGGGGGCCCGAGCAGGGCTAACTATGGCTACACCTTC	CASSGGPSRANYGYTF
TRBV18	TRBJ1-1	NA	TRBD1	TGTGCCAGCTCACTACGGACAGGGGGTGAGGGCACTGAAGCTTTCTTT	CASSLRTGGEGTEAFF
TRBV23-1	TRBJ2-3	NA	NA	TGCGCCAGCAGTCAATCCCTCAGGTCCCCTATACAAAGCACAGATACGCAGTATTTT	CASSQSLRSPIQSTDTQYF
TRBV7-2	TRBJ2-2	once	NA	TGTGCCAGCAGAGACGAAGAGGCGGGCGCGGCCGGGGAGCTGTTTTTT	CASRDEEAGAAGELFF
TRBV5-4	TRBJ1-4	NA	NA	TGTGCCAGCAGCTTCGGGGACGCCACTAATGAAAAACTGTTTTTT	CASSFGDATNEKLFF
TRBV18	TRBJ1-2	NA	NA	TGTGCCAGCTCACCGTGGGGGGCCGCGCGAGAATATGGCTACACCTTC	CASSPWGAAREYGYTF
TRBV5-1	TRBJ1-3	NA	NA	TGCGCCAGCAGCGGGGACGGGAGGAGCTCTGGAAACACCATATATTTT	CASSGDGRSSGNTIYF
TRBV27	TRBJ1-5	NA	NA	TGTGCCAGCAGACCATCCGCTGGGTTGGGGGGGACCGTTAGGGTCAATCAGCCCCAGCATTTT	CASRPSAGLGGTVRVNQPQHF
TRBV19	TRBJ1-3	once	NA	TGTGCCAGTAGTAATTCCGAAGTGGCCGGAAACACCATATATTTT	CASSNSEVAGNTIYF
TRBV29-1	TRBJ1-4	NA	NA	TGCAGCGCCCGGGGGGGACCGGCAACTAATGAAAAACTGTTTTTT	CSARGGPATNEKLFF
TRBV6-1	TRBJ2-2	NA	NA	TGTGCCAGCAGGACGAGGGGGATATCCACCGGGGAGCTGTTTTTT	CASRTRGISTGELFF
TRBV19	TRBJ2-7	NA	TRBD2	TGTGCCAGTAGTATAAGGGCTAGCGGGAGGAAAGGTGAGCAGTACTTC	CASSIRASGRKGEQYF
TRBV7-2	TRBJ1-5	NA	TRBD1	TGTGCCAGCAGTCTGACCAGGGGGCGGGAGCCCCAGCATTTT	CASSLTRGREPQHF
TRBV19	TRBJ2-5	NA	NA	TGTGCCAGTAGTGAAGGACAGATATACCAAGAGACCCAGTACTTC	CASSEGQIYQETQYF
TRBV5-4	TRBJ2-1	NA	NA	TGTGCCAGCAGCTTGGAACTGGCTAGCTCCTACAATGAGCAGTTCTTC	CASSLELASSYNEQFF
TRBV5-4	TRBJ1-5	NA	NA	TGTGCCAGCAGCCGAGGGGGAGGCCAGCCCCAGCATTTT	CASSRGGGQPQHF
TRBV4-1	TRBJ1-5	NA	NA	TGCGCCAGCAGCCAAGATAACGGGCAGCCCCAGCATTTT	CASSQDNGQPQHF
TRBV6-5	TRBJ1-5	few	NA	TGTGCCAGCAGCAGGGGATCAGGCAATCAGCCCCAGCATTTT	CASSRGSGNQPQHF
TRBV27	TRBJ2-7	NA	NA	TGTGCCAGCACGGTACGGGCCGACGAGCAGTACTTC	CASTVRADEQYF
TRBV19	TRBJ2-2	NA	TRBD2	TGTGCCAGTAGTACTTACCTGACTAGCCCGGCCGGGGAGCTGTTTTTT	CASSTYLTSPAGELFF
TRBV18	TRBJ1-1	NA	NA	TGTGCCAGCTCACCAAGGAGGGGCAGCATGAACACTGAAGCTTTCTTT	CASSPRRGSMNTEAFF
TRBV4-1	TRBJ1-5	NA	TRBD1	TGCGCCAGCAGCGGAATTACCGGGACAGTGGGGGATCAGCCCCAGCATTTT	CASSGITGTVGDQPQHF
TRBV11-2	TRBJ2-7	NA	TRBD1	TGTGCCAGCAGCTCGCAGGGGGTGGCGGAGCCCCTAGGAGAGCAGTACTTC	CASSSQGVAEPLGEQYF
TRBV18	TRBJ1-1	NA	NA	TGTGCCAGCTCACCCGGGGACGGGGTCAACACTGAAGCTTTCTTT	CASSPGDGVNTEAFF
TRBV13	TRBJ2-1	NA	TRBD2	TGTGCCAGCATATGGGCGGGGGAGGAGGAGCAGTTCTTC	CASIWAGEEEQFF
TRBV5-5	TRBJ2-3	NA	TRBD2	TGTGCCAGCAGCCCTGGGCAGGGAGGGAGCACAGATACGCAGTATTTT	CASSPGQGGSTDTQYF
TRBV6-4	TRBJ2-7	NA	TRBD1	TGTGCCAGCAGTCCGGGACAGGACTACGAGCAGTACTTC	CASSPGQDYEQYF
TRBV5-1	TRBJ2-2	NA	NA	TGCGCCAGCAGCTTGGCTGTGGGAACGACCGGGGAGCTGTTTTTT	CASSLAVGTTGELFF
TRBV5-1	TRBJ2-1	NA	NA	TGCGCCAGCAGCTTGCATTCTCCCCAGGGCGGCTACAATGAGCAGTTCTTC	CASSLHSPQGGYNEQFF
TRBV6-1	TRBJ1-4	NA	NA	TGTGCCAGCCGAAGAGGGGGGGATAATGAAAAACTGTTTTTT	CASRRGGDNEKLFF
TRBV6-1	TRBJ1-5	NA	NA	TGTGCCAGCAGTGGCGCATATAGCAATCAGCCCCAGCATTTT	CASSGAYSNQPQHF
TRBV5-1	TRBJ2-5	NA	TRBD1	TGCGCCAGCAGCTTGGGACAGGGAACACTGAAGACCCAGTACTTC	CASSLGQGTLKTQYF
TRBV2	TRBJ2-7	NA	NA	TGTGCCAGCAGGTCTACAGGGATCTACGAGCAGTACTTC	CASRSTGIYEQYF
TRBV19	TRBJ1-6	NA	NA	TGTGCCAGTAGTATCTCCGGATATAATTCACCCCTCCACTTT	CASSISGYNSPLHF
TRBV29-1	TRBJ1-1	NA	NA	TGCAGCGTTGCAGAGAGACTCACTGAAGCTTTCTTT	CSVAERLTEAFF
TRBV13	TRBJ2-3	NA	NA	TGTGCCAGCAGCTTAGGGGGGGCGTGGGTCACAGATACGCAGTATTTT	CASSLGGAWVTDTQYF
TRBV27	TRBJ2-5	NA	NA	TGTGCCAGCAGATCCGCTAGCGCCGAAGAGACCCAGTACTTC	CASRSASAEETQYF
TRBV5-1	TRBJ1-6	NA	NA	TGCGCCAGCAGCTTGGATGTGGACCCAAGGAACGGTAATTCACCCCTCCACTTT	CASSLDVDPRNGNSPLHF
TRBV28	TRBJ1-2	few	TRBD1	TGTGCCACCCTGGACAGGGGCGACTATGGCTACACCTTC	CATLDRGDYGYTF
TRBV28	TRBJ1-2	once	NA	TGTGCCAGCAGTTTATGGTCCCTCGGGACGGATACTAACTATGGCTACACCTTC	CASSLWSLGTDTNYGYTF
TRBV11-2	TRBJ1-1	once	TRBD1	TGTGCCAGCAGCTCCAGGGGGGGAACTGAAGCTTTCTTT	CASSSRGGTEAFF
TRBV2	TRBJ2-6	NA	NA	TGTGCCAGCAGTGAACTAAGGGGGTCCGGGGCCAACGTCCTGACTTTC	CASSELRGSGANVLTF
TRBV10-3	TRBJ2-1	NA	TRBD2	TGTGCCATCAGGGACAGCGGGAGAGGGAATGAGCAGTTCTTC	CAIRDSGRGNEQFF
TRBV5-8	TRBJ1-1	NA	NA	TGTGCCAGCAGCTTGGATAGGACAGCCAGCTACACTGAAGCTTTCTTT	CASSLDRTASYTEAFF
TRBV6-6	TRBJ1-5	NA	NA	TGTGCCAGCAGGGACGGCGGCAATCAGCCCCAGCATTTT	CASRDGGNQPQHF
TRBV6-1	TRBJ2-7	NA	NA	TGTGCCAGCAGTGAAACGAGGGGGGGCGAGCAGTACTTC	CASSETRGGEQYF
TRBV21-1	TRBJ1-5	few	NA	TGTGCCAGCAGGGGGGGCCCCAATCAGCCCCAGCATTTT	CASRGGPNQPQHF
TRBV25-1	TRBJ2-7	NA	TRBD1	TGTGCCAGCAGTGCGTCCGGGACAGGGGACTACGAGCAGTACTTC	CASSASGTGDYEQYF
TRBV7-2	TRBJ1-2	NA	NA	TGTGCCAGCAGCTTTCCAGCCAGGTGGGGTGGCTACACCTTC	CASSFPARWGGYTF
TRBV7-2	TRBJ2-5	NA	NA	TGTGCCAGCAGCTTATTTGTGGATCCCCAAGAGACCCAGTACTTC	CASSLFVDPQETQYF
TRBV5-1	TRBJ1-6	NA	NA	TGCGCCAGCAGCCGGACAGATAATTCACCCCTCCACTTT	CASSRTDNSPLHF
TRBV7-9	TRBJ2-5	NA	TRBD2	TGTGCCAGCAGCTCGACTAGCGGGAGAGGGACCCAGTACTTC	CASSSTSGRGTQYF
TRBV18	TRBJ1-1	NA	NA	TGTGCCAGCTCACATGGGACACGGGTTATGAACACTGAAGCTTTCTTT	CASSHGTRVMNTEAFF
TRBV19	TRBJ2-2	once	TRBD1	TGTGCCAGTTCGGACAGGGGAGACACCGGGGAGCTGTTTTTT	CASSDRGDTGELFF
TRBV5-5	TRBJ1-2	NA	NA	TGTGCCAGCAGCCTCGACGGATACTATGGCTACACCTTC	CASSLDGYYGYTF
TRBV6-5	TRBJ2-1	NA	NA	TGTGCCAGCAGTTTTCGGAAGATTGGTGAGCAGTTCTTC	CASSFRKIGEQFF
TRBV2	TRBJ2-2	NA	NA	TGTGCCAGCAGTGTATCCGGGTCGGACACCGGGGAGCTGTTTTTT	CASSVSGSDTGELFF